This T cell receptor (beta chain) was captured by sequencing in a study of CD8+CD57+ T cells in acquired aplastic anemia. V shed 5 bases and J shed 7 bases, with 14 bases lying between them. CDR3 length: 13 amino acids. The template used for profiling TCR beta VDJ and CDR3 was genomic DNA. TCRdb used MiXCR to reprocess the reads, holding one entry per CDR3 protein. This table holds roughly 180,000 distinct CDR3 sequences, 64% found once. The source material was sorted CD4+, CD8+, or CD8+CD57+ T cells (not recorded which) from PBMCs. The V call is TRBV12-3 or TRBV12-4, the J call TRBJ1-2; D unresolved. This TCR was sampled from a human donor with severe aplastic anemia or a healthy control (not recorded which). This CDR3 reads CASSPSEGFGYTF. CDR3 DNA: TGTGCCAGCAGTCCCTCGGAGGGCTTTGGCTACACCTTC.